This T cell receptor beta chain was captured by sequencing in a study of blood T cell repertoires in COVID-19. Looking at the study overall: Italy, Spain and the United States were the sources of the convalescent and acute COVID-19 samples.

The protocol was immunoSEQ multiplex PCR, while the TCRdb copy is restricted to in-frame clones and leaves out a portion. The sample has roughly 66,000 clones, roughly 82% seen once; the top ten hold about 6.2%. Per germline, CDR1 LGHNA and CDR2 YNFKEQ. Germline trimming cut 0 bases from V and 6 bases from J; bases unmatched to any gene: 5. This CDR3 contains 15 residues. The TCR was taken from a man aged 55 to 70 with acute or convalescent COVID-19. Sequencing was carried out using peripheral blood. J is TRBJ2-1 and V is TRBV4-2; 7 nucleotides line up with TRBD1. CDR3 DNA sequence: TGTGCCAGCAGCCAAGACGGACAGGCCCTCAATGAGCAGTTCTTC. It codes for CASSQDGQALNEQFF.